The sequence of this T cell receptor delta chain was determined in a study of delta chains in infants with herpesvirus infections (dated by TCRdb to 2022 to 2025). Background for the entire study: To characterize gammadelta T cell responses to primary cytomegalovirus (CMV) infection, researchers prospectively followed a birth cohort of Ugandan infants starting at birth. Infant blood samples fell into approximate age groups of 1.5, 4, 8 and 12 months. Previously published Belgian fetal and cord blood gammadelta TCR data were added only for comparison and were not generated in this cohort. From PBMC, gammadelta TCRs were sequenced for around 19 CMV-infected infants (one congenitally infected) and about eight CMV-uninfected infants who had sufficient sample available. The study searched for a public fetal Vdelta1/Vgamma8 gammadelta TCR clonotype in infants who acquired CMV infection after birth. Study-level results and caveats: Public-clonotype frequency among Vdelta1 cells appeared to correlate inversely with age at infection and decayed rapidly, seemingly not persisting beyond approximately eight weeks. Limitations noted by the authors included a small sample size and a lack of race- or environment-matched controls, because nearly all Ugandans acquire CMV before adulthood. Detection of the public clonotype was limited to the first time point after infection, and the public clonotype was not found in uninfected infants or in infants infected after 120 days. In CMV-uninfected infants, the public clonotype might still be present but below the detection limit. Of 15 to 20 CMV-infected infants, 4 carried the public Vdelta1 clonotype: three infants infected postnatally before 120 days of age and the congenitally infected infant.

Concerning this clone: It lacks a known antigen. A much larger clone sits a single nucleotide away, making a read error possible. Other DNA sequences within the sample encode an identical CDR3.

Pregnant women receiving prenatal care in Kampala, Uganda, were recruited, and the infants of these women were enrolled, with documentation of maternal HIV status required. Home visits to families took place weekly, and collection of infant clinical information, oral swabs and peripheral blood began at 6 weeks of age and was repeated every 4 months after that. Blood was drawn into heparin tubes, and PBMC were separated by Ficoll-Paque density gradient centrifugation and then cryopreserved. Library prep was done by RT-PCR. To generate TCR cDNA, PBMC RNA underwent reverse transcription with SuperScript II using gamma-chain- and delta-chain-specific primers. The cDNA was purified with AMPure XP beads, then amplified and indexed with Illumina adapters using the Nextera XT Index Kit. Sequencing of the gammadelta TCR libraries was done on an Illumina MiSeq using a V2 300-cycle kit. The study's processing was this. Using MiXCR v2.1.12, CDR3 sequences were assembled, and reads were mapped onto D, J and V genes obtained from GenBank. VDJtools v1.2.1 was used to analyze the repertoires of the CDR3 clonotypes. Clones were re-identified by TCRdb from the public reads with CATT, and rows with the same DNA were merged. It is TCRdb's table, rather than the study itself, that gives the V and J calls and clone size. In this sample the table shows 630 or so delta-chain clones, around 2.5% of which occur a single time. The leading ten clones occupy roughly 27% of the sample.

From V the trimming removes 5 bases and from J it removes 5 bases, while the gene matches leave 12 bases of the junction unaccounted for. Its CDR3 holds 15 amino acids, cysteine through phenylalanine. Only the CDR3 region is kept as DNA, spanning 45 bases read in frame from base 1. CDR1 TVYSNPD and CDR2 GDNSRS were looked up in the germline V gene (reference sequence). The sample consisted of peripheral blood, taken at time point 3 of longitudinal follow-up. This TCR was sampled from a human donor who was a Ugandan infant, either HIV-exposed or HIV-unexposed (not recorded which). This receptor chain uses TRDV3 and TRDJ1; 12 of the junction bases match TRDD3. The DNA is TGTGCCCACGTACTGGGGGATACAAGGAGTGATAAACTCATCTTT. Translated, it gives CAHVLGDTRSDKLIF.